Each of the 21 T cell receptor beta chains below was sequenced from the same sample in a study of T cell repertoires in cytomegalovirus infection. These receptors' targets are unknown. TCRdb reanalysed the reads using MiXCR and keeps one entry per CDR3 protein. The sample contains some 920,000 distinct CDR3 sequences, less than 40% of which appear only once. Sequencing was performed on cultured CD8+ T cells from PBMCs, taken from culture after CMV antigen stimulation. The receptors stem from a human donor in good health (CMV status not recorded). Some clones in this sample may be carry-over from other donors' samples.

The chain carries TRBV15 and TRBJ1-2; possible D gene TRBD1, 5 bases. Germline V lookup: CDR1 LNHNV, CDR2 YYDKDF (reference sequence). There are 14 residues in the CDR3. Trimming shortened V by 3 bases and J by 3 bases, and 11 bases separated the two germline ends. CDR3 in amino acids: CATSRTDGYYGYTF. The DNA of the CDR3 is TGTGCCACCAGCAGGACAGACGGATACTATGGCTACACCTTC.

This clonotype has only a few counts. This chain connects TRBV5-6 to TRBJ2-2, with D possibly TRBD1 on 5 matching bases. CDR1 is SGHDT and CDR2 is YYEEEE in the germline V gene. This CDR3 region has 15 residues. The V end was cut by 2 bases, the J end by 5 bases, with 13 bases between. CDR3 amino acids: CASSFGHLETGELFF. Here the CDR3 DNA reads TGTGCCAGCAGCTTCGGACACCTCGAGACCGGGGAGCTGTTTTTT.

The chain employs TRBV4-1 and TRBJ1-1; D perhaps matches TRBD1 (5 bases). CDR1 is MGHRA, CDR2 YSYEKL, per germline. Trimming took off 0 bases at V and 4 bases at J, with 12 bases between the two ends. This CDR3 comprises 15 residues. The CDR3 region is CASSQERGRATEAFF. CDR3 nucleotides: TGCGCCAGCAGCCAAGAAAGAGGCAGGGCCACTGAAGCTTTCTTT.

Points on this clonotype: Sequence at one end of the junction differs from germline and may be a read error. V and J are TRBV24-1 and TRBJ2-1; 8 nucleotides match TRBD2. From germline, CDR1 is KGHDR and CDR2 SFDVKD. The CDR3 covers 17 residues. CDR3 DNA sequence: TGTGCCACCGGTGATTTGGGTGAAGCGGGGGATCCCAATGAGCAGTTCTTC. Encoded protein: CATGDLGEAGDPNEQFF.

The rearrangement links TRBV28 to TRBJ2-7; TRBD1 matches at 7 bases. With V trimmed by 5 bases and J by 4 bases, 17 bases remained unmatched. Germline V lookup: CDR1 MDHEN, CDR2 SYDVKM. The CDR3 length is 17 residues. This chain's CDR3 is CASSQGDRSVAGYEQYV. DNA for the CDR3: TGTGCCAGCAGTCAGGGGGACAGATCGGTAGCAGGATACGAGCAGTACGTC.

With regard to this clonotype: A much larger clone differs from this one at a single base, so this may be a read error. CDR3 amino acids: CASSPWTGDQPQHF. CDR3 coding DNA: TGTGCCAGCAGTCCCTGGACAGGGGATCAGCCCCAGCATTTT. This chain joins TRBV6-5 and TRBJ1-5, with 9 bases matching TRBD1. This CDR3 comprises 14 residues. After removal of 5 bases from V and 5 bases from J, the junction contained 4 bases not matched to a gene. Germline V gene sequence: CDR1 MNHEY, CDR2 SVGAGI.

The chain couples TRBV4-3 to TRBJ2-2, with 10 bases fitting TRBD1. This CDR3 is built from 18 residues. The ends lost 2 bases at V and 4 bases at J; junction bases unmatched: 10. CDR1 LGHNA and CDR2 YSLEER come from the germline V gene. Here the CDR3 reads CASSQHNTGQGTTGELFF. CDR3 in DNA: TGCGCCAGCAGCCAACATAACACGGGACAGGGGACCACCGGGGAGCTGTTTTTT.

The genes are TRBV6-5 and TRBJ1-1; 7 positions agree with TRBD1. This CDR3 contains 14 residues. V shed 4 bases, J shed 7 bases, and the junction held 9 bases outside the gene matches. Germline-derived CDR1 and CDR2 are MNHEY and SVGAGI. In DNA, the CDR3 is TGTGCCAGCAGTTCGACAGGGATGGCTTTTGAAGCTTTCTTT. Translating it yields CASSSTGMAFEAFF.

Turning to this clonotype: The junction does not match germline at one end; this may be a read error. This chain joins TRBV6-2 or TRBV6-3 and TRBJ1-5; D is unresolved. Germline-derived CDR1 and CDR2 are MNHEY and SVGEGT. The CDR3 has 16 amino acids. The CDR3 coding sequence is TGTGCCAACAGTCTATACGGGTTCTCAAGCAATCAGCCCCAGCATTTT. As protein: CANSLYGFSSNQPQHF.

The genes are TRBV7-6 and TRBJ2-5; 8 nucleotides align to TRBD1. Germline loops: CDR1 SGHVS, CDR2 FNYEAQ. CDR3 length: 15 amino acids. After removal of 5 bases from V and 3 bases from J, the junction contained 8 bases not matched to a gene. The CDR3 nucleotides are TGTGCCAGCAGCACTCCCAGGACAGGGAAAGAGACCCAGTACTTC. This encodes CASSTPRTGKETQYF.

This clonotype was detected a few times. The DNA of the CDR3 is TGTGCCAGCAGCTTAGATTCAGGACAGATTAATCAGCCCCAGCATTTT. This gives the protein CASSLDSGQINQPQHF. The V gene is TRBV7-2, the J gene TRBJ1-5, with a weak D call TRBD1 (6 bases). The germline CDR1 and CDR2 sequences are SGHTA and FQGNSA. V was shortened by 1 base and J by 4 bases, with 14 bases between the two germline ends. This CDR3 has 16 amino acids.

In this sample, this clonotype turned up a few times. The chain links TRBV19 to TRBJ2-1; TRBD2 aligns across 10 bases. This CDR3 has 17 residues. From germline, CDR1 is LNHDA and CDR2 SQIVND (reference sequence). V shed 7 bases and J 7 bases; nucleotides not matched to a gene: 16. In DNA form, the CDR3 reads TGTGCCAGTATCTCATGGGGCAGCGGGGGGGCAGCTAATGAGCAGTTCTTC. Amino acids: CASISWGSGGAANEQFF. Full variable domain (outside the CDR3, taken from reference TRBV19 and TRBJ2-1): DGGITQSPKYLFRKEGQNVTLSCEQNLNHDAMYWYRQDPGQGLRLIYYSQIVNDFQKGDIAEGYSVSREKKESFPLTVTSAQKNPTAFYLCASISWGSGGAANEQFFGPGTRLTVL.

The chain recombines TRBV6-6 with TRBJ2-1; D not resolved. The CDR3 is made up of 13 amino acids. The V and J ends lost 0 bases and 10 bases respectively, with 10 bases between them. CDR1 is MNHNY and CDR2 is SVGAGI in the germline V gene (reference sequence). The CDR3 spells CASSYSPPQEQFF. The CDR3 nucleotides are TGTGCCAGCAGTTACTCCCCCCCTCAGGAGCAGTTCTTC.

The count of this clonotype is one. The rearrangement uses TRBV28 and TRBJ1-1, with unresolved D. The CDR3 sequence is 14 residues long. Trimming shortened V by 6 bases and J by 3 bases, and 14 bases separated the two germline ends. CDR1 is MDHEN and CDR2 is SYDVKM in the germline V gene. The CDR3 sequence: CASRDQWEDTEAFF. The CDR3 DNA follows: TGTGCCAGCAGGGATCAGTGGGAAGACACTGAAGCTTTCTTT.

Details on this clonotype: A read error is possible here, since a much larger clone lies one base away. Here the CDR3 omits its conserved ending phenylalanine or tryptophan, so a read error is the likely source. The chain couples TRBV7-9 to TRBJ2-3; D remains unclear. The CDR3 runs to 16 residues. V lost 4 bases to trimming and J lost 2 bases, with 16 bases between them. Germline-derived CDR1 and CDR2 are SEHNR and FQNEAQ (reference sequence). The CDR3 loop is CASSSTPSQITDTQYS. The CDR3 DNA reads TGTGCCAGCAGCTCGACTCCTTCCCAAATCACAGATACGCAGTATTCT.

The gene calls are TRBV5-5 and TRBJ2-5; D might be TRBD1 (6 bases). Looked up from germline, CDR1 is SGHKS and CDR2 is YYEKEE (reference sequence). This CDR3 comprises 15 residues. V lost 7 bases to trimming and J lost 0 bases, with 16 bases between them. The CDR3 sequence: CASLSLRDNQETQYF. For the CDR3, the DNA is TGTGCCAGCCTCTCCCTCCGGGACAACCAAGAGACCCAGTACTTC.

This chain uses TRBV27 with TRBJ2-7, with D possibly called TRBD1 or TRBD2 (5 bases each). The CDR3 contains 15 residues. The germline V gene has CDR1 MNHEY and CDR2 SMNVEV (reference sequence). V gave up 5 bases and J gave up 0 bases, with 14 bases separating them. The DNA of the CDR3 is TGTGCCAGCAGTCCCGGGACCGGCTACTCCTACGAGCAGTACGTC. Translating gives CASSPGTGYSYEQYV.

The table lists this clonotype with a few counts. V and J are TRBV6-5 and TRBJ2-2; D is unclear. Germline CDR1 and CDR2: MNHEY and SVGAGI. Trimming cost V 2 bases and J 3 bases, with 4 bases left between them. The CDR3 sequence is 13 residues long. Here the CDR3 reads CASSYAYTGELFF. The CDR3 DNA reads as TGTGCCAGCAGTTACGCTTACACCGGGGAGCTGTTTTTT.

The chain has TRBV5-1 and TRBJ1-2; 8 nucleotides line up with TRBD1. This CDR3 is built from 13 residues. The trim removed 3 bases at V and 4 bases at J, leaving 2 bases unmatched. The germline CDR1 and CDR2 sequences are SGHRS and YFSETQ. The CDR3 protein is CASSYDRGYGYTF. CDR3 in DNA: TGCGCCAGCAGCTATGACAGGGGCTATGGCTACACCTTC.

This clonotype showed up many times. In DNA, the CDR3 is TGTGCCATCAGACAGGAGGGACAGAGCTCCTACGAGCAGTACGTC. Its protein product is CAIRQEGQSSYEQYV. The V gene is TRBV10-3, the J gene TRBJ2-7; tentative D call: TRBD1 (7 bases). Germline assignment: CDR1 ENHRY and CDR2 SYGVKD. The CDR3 loop spans 15 amino acids. The V gene lost 6 bases and the J gene lost 0 bases, with 15 bases spanning the gap.

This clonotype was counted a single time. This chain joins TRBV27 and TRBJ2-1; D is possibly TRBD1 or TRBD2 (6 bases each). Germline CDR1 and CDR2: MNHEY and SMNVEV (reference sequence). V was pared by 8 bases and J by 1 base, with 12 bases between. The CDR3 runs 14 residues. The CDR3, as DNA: TGTGCCAGCGCCTCGGGGGCTTCCTACAATGAGCAGTTCTTC. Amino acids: CASASGASYNEQFF.